The source of this T cell receptor beta chain is a study of shared clonotypes between healthy human individuals. A note on this clone: At the DNA level, this CDR3 is encoded by other sequences in the same sample as well.

CDR1 and CDR2 (germline): SGDLS, YYNGEE. The CDR3 is 15 amino acids. The germline V and J ends were trimmed by 1 base and 1 base, with 9 bases remaining between them. Sequencing used immunoSEQ multiplex PCR; TCRdb keeps in-frame clones, though not all of them. The sample lists more than 1.2 million clones; 98% were seen once. V gene TRBV9 combines with J gene TRBJ1-5, with D perhaps TRBD1 (5 bases). This TCR derives from a young man in good health. Sequencing was done on a sample of naive CD4+ T cells sorted from blood. As for subset: CD45RA+ positively selected. The CDR3 coding sequence is TGTGCCAGCAGCGTAACGGGGGGAAGCAATCAGCCCCAGCATTTT. Its translation: CASSVTGGSNQPQHF.